This T cell receptor (beta chain) was profiled in a study of T cells in Graves' hyperthyroidism and ophthalmopathy. Findings and caveats of the study: A model of 13 V-J pairs discriminated ophthalmopathy from stable hyperthyroidism. The model made its ophthalmopathy prediction, and onset followed a median around six months later.

The study excluded patients with uncontrolled infection, other autoimmune disease, pregnancy or lactation. The source of the PBMCs was over 8.5 ml of fresh peripheral blood. Amplified TCR beta CDR3 regions derived from RNA transcripts. Primed by the HTBI set, a first-round RT-PCR was run on the TCR CDR3. Using its own MiXCR run on the multiplex PCR reads, TCRdb lists one record per CDR3 protein. This table has hundreds of thousands of distinct CDR3 sequences, 16% appearing once. V shed 7 bases and J 7 bases; nucleotides not matched to a gene: 5. CDR1 MNHNS and CDR2 SASEGT come from the germline V gene. The CDR3 runs 14 residues. Comments on this clonotype: No antigen is known for it.

The J gene is TRBJ1-6, the V gene TRBV6-1; TRBD1 agrees at 9 bases. Sequenced sample: blood. The receptor was isolated from a woman in her 40s with Graves' ophthalmopathy. The CDR3 nucleotides are TGTGCCAGCAAAGGGACAGGGCGAAATTCACCCCTCCACTTT. Protein product: CASKGTGRNSPLHF.